Below, 13 T cell receptor beta chains from the same sample are listed, as sequenced in a study of response to subunit inactivated influenza vaccine. MiXCR, applied by TCRdb to the RT-PCR reads, yields one record per CDR3 protein. The sample shows 500,000 to 750,000 distinct CDR3 sequences, 14% of them seen only once. The sequencing here drew on PBMCs from blood, taken approximately 13 days after vaccination. These TCRs come from a man aged 45-60 years who received an inactivated influenza vaccine.

This chain links TRBV5-1 with TRBJ2-2, with D possibly TRBD2 on 6 matching bases. The CDR3 runs 16 residues. Trimming removed 4 bases at V and 4 bases at J, with 17 bases between. CDR1 and CDR2 from the germline V gene are SGHRS and YFSETQ. The CDR3 region is CASSPEGPGATGELFF. DNA for the CDR3: TGCGCCAGCAGCCCGGAGGGCCCAGGAGCCACCGGGGAGCTGTTTTTT.

The V and J genes are TRBV27 and TRBJ1-1; 7 nucleotides match TRBD1. There are 20 residues in the CDR3. CDR1 and CDR2 from the germline V gene are MNHEY and SMNVEV (reference sequence). V gave up 1 base and J gave up 3 bases; unmatched junction bases: 20. In DNA, the CDR3 is TGTGCCAGCAGTTTATTATGGACCCCGACGGGACAGTCACTATACACTGAAGCTTTCTTT. This encodes CASSLLWTPTGQSLYTEAFF.

This clonotype was seen ten or more times. The rearrangement joins TRBV29-1 to TRBJ2-3; the D is unclear. Germline V gives CDR1 SQVTM, CDR2 ANQGSEA. Trimming took off 7 bases at V and 1 base at J, with 12 bases between the two ends. CDR3 length: 13 residues. The CDR3, as DNA: TGCAGCGCGACACCCGCGGGCACAGATACGCAGTATTTT. This gives the protein CSATPAGTDTQYF.

For the CDR3, the DNA is TGTGCCAGCAGCCCCTCCTGGGGCAGTCGAAATGAGCAGTTCTTC. This gives the protein CASSPSWGSRNEQFF. The gene calls are TRBV3-1 and TRBJ2-1; a weak D match, TRBD1 (5 bases). The length of the CDR3 is 15 residues. V was cut by 4 bases and J by 7 bases, with 17 bases left in between. The V gene's germline CDR1 is LGHDT and CDR2 YNNKEL (reference sequence).

This chain connects TRBV12-3 or TRBV12-4 to TRBJ1-5; 7 bases map to TRBD1. The trim removed 5 bases at V and 4 bases at J, leaving 5 bases unmatched. The CDR3 spans 14 residues. The CDR3 nucleotides are TGTGCCAGCAGTCAGGGGGGCGGGAATCAGCCCCAGCATTTT. It codes for CASSQGGGNQPQHF.

The chain uses TRBV29-1 and TRBJ2-7; D is uncertain. Trimming removed 5 bases at V and 6 bases at J, with 8 bases between. Germline CDR1 reads SQVTM; CDR2 reads ANQGSEA. CDR3 length: 10 residues. Written as DNA, the CDR3 is TGCAGCGTTAAAGGACCCGAGCAGTACTTC. Translation gives CSVKGPEQYF.

This clonotype was detected a few times. The chain joins TRBV4-3 to TRBJ1-4; D not certain. The CDR3 spans 16 residues. V gave up 0 bases and J gave up 7 bases, with 15 bases separating them. Germline loops: CDR1 LGHNA, CDR2 YSLEER. Here the CDR3 reads CASSQDTAVLGEKLFF. The DNA of the CDR3 is TGCGCCAGCAGCCAAGATACCGCAGTCCTGGGTGAAAAACTGTTTTTT.

This clonotype appeared a few times. The chain carries TRBV6-1 and TRBJ1-2, with D uncertain. Germline assignment: CDR1 MNHNS and CDR2 SASEGT. V was trimmed by 6 bases and J by 2 bases, leaving 10 bases between them. This CDR3 has 13 amino acids. The CDR3 loop reads CASSRDKNYGYTF. The CDR3 DNA sequence: TGTGCCAGCAGCCGCGACAAGAACTATGGCTACACCTTC.

There are a few counts of this clonotype. The gene calls are TRBV29-1 and TRBJ2-1; TRBD2 agrees at 13 bases. Germline-derived CDR1 and CDR2 are SQVTM and ANQGSEA. The V segment lost 8 bases and the J segment 7 bases; nucleotides outside the gene matches: 8. This CDR3 region has 14 residues. DNA for the CDR3: TGCAGCTCAGGACTAGCGGGGGTGGTAAATGAGCAGTTCTTC. It specifies CSSGLAGVVNEQFF.

CDR3 sequence reads: CASRSWTGGETQYF. CDR3 in DNA: TGTGCCAGCCGAAGCTGGACAGGGGGAGAGACCCAGTACTTC. V is TRBV6-2 or TRBV6-3 and J is TRBJ2-5; the match to TRBD1 covers 10 bases. Germline values: CDR1 MNHEY, CDR2 SVGEGT. J was trimmed by 4 bases and V by 8 bases; bases with no gene match: 7. The CDR3 is 14 amino acids.

This clonotype has just a few counts. The rearrangement joins TRBV5-1 to TRBJ2-1; either TRBD1 or TRBD2 may fit D (6 bases each). The V end was cut by 0 bases, the J end by 2 bases, with 12 bases between. The CDR3 runs 16 residues. Germline V lookup: CDR1 SGHRS, CDR2 YFSETQ. The DNA for the CDR3 is TGCGCCAGCAGCTTGGAGACGGGGGCTGCCTACAATGAGCAGTTCTTC. Translating it yields CASSLETGAAYNEQFF.

The V gene is TRBV24-1, the J gene TRBJ2-1; weak D call: TRBD1 (6 bases). The germline V gene has CDR1 KGHDR and CDR2 SFDVKD. CDR3 length: 14 amino acids. Trimming pared 7 bases from V and 3 bases from J, leaving 12 bases between. The DNA for the CDR3 is TGTGCCACCAGCGTAGGACAGCTCTACAATGAGCAGTTCTTC. This gives the protein CATSVGQLYNEQFF.

This clonotype has more than one count but fewer than ten. This chain joins TRBV7-2 and TRBJ1-1; the D gene is possibly TRBD1 (5 bases). Germline V gene data show CDR1 as SGHTA and CDR2 as FQGNSA. The CDR3 has 14 amino acids. Trimming stripped 0 bases from V and 6 bases from J, with 11 bases between. The CDR3, as DNA: TGTGCCAGCAGCTTAGCGCCCAGGGAGGCTGAAGCTTTCTTT. This codes for CASSLAPREAEAFF.